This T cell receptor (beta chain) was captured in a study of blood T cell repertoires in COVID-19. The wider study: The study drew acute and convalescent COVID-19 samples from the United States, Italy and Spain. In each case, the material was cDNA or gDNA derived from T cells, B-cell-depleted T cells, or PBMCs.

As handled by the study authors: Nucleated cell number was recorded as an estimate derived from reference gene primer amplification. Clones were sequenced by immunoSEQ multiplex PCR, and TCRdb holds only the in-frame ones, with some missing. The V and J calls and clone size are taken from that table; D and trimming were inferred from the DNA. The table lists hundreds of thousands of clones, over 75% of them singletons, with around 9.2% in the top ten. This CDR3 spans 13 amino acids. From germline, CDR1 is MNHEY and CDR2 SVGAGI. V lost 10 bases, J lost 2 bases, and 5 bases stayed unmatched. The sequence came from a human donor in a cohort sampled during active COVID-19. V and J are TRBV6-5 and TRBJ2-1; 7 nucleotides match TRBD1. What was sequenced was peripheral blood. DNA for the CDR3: TGTGCCACCACAGGGGAAACCTACAATGAGCAGTTCTTC. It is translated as CATTGETYNEQFF.